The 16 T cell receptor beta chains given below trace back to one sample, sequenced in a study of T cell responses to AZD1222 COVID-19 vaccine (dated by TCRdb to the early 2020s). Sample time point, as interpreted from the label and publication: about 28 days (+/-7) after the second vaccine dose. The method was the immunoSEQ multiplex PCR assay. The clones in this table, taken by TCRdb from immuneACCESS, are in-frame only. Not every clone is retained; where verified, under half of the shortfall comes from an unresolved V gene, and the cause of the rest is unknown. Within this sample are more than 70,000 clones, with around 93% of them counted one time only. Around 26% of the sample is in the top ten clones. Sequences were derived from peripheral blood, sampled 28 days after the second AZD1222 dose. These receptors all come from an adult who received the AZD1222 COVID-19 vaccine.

The DNA for the CDR3 is TGTGCCACCAGCAGTTTACCCGGGACAAGATCTAGTGAGCAGTTCTTC. This sequence encodes CATSSLPGTRSSEQFF. This chain uses TRBV15 with TRBJ2-1, with a tentative D call TRBD1 (6 bases). The germline CDR1 and CDR2 sequences are LNHNV and YYDKDF (reference sequence). V lost 3 bases and J lost 9, with 21 bases in between. This CDR3 spans 16 amino acids.

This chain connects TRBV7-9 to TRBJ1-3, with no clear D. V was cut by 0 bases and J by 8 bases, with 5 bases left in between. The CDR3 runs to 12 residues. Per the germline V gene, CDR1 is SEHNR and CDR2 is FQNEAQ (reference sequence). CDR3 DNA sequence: TGTGCCAGCAGCTTAGCGGTGGACACCATATATTTT. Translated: CASSLAVDTIYF.

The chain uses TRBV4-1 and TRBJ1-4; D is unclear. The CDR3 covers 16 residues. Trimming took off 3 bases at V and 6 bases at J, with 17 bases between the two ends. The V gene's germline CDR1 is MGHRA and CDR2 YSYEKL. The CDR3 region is CASSQFFHNLHEKLFF. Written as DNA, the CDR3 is TGCGCCAGCAGCCAGTTCTTCCATAACCTCCATGAAAAACTGTTTTTT.

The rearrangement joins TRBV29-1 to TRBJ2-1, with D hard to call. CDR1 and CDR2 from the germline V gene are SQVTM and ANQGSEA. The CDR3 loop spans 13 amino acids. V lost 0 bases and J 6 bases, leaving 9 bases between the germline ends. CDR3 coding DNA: TGCAGCGTTGAAGAGACTTATATCAATGAGCAGTTCTTC. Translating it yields CSVEETYINEQFF.

The CDR3, as DNA: TGTGCCAGCAGCTGGGGGATGGGAAGCGGCAATGAGCAGTTCTTC. It encodes CASSWGMGSGNEQFF. The chain has TRBV7-9 and TRBJ2-1; the D gene could be TRBD1 or TRBD2 (5 bases each). V lost 4 bases and J 6 bases, leaving 16 bases between the germline ends. Germline V gene data show CDR1 as SEHNR and CDR2 as FQNEAQ (reference sequence). The CDR3 sequence is 15 residues long.

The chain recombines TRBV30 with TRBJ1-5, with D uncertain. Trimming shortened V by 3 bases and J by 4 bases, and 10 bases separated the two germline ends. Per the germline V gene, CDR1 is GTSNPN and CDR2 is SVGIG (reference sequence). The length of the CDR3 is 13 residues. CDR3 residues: CAWSFTDNQPQHF. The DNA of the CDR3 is TGTGCCTGGAGCTTCACGGATAATCAGCCCCAGCATTTT. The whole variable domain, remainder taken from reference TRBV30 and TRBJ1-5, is SQTIHQWPATLVQPVGSPLSLECTVEGTSNPNLYWYRQAAGRGLQLLFYSVGIGQISSEVPQNLSASRPQDRQFILSSKKLLLSDSGFYLCAWSFTDNQPQHFGDGTRLSIL.

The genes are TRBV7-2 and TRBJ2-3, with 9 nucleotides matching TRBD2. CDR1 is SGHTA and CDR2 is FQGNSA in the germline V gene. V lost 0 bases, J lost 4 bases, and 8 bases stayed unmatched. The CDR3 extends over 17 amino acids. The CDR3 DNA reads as TGTGCCAGCAGCTTAGCTAGCGGGAGAGGTGGGGCAGATACGCAGTATTTT. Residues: CASSLASGRGGADTQYF.

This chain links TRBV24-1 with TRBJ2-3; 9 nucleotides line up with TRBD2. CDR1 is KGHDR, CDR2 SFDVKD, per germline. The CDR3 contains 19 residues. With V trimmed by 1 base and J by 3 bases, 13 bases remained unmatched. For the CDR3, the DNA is TGTGCCACCAGTGATTTTGCCTCCGCGGGAGGGCCAGGTACAGATACGCAGTATTTT. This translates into CATSDFASAGGPGTDTQYF.

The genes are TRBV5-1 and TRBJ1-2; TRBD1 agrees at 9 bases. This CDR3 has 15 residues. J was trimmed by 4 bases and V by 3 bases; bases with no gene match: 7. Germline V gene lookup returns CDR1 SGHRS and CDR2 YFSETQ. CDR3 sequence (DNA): TGCGCCAGCAGCTCACCGGGACAGGGATCCTATGGCTACACCTTC. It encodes CASSSPGQGSYGYTF.

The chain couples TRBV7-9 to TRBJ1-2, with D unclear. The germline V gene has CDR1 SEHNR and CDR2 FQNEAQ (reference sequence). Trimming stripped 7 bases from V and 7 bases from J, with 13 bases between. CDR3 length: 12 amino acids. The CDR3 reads CASTGQDFGYTF. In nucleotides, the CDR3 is TGTGCCAGCACCGGGCAGGACTTTGGCTACACCTTC.

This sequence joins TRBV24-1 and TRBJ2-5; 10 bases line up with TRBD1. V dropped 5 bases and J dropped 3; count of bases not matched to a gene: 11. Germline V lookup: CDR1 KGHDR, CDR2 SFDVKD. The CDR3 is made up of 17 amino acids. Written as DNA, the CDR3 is TGTGCCACCAGTGGCGAGACCGACAGGGGGCGAAAAGAGACCCAGTACTTC. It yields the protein CATSGETDRGRKETQYF.

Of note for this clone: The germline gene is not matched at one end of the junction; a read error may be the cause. CDR3 coding DNA: TGTGCCAGCAGCGCCCCGGGTAGCGGGAGGAGCGAGCGGTACTTC. This sequence encodes CASSAPGSGRSERYF. The chain recombines TRBV9 with TRBJ2-7; 10 bases agree with TRBD2. CDR1 SGDLS and CDR2 YYNGEE come from the germline V gene. The CDR3 extends over 15 amino acids.

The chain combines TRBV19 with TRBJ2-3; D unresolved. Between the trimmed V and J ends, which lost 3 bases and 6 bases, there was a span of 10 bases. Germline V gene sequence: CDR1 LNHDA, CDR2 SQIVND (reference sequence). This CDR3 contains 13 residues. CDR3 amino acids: CASSMVTRDTQYF. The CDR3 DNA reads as TGTGCCAGTAGTATGGTCACGCGGGATACGCAGTATTTT.

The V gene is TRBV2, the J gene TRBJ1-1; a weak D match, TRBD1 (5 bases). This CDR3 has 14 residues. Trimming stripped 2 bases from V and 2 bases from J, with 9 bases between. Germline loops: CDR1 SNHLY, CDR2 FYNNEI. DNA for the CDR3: TGTGCCAGCAGTGAAAGGGGTCACAACACTGAAGCTTTCTTT. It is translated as CASSERGHNTEAFF.

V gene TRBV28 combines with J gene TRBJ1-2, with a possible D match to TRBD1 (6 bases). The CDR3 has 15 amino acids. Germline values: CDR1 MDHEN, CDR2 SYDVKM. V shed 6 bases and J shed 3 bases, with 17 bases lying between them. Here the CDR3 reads CASRTGQLGYYGYTF. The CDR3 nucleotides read TGTGCCAGCAGAACTGGACAGCTGGGATACTATGGCTACACCTTC.

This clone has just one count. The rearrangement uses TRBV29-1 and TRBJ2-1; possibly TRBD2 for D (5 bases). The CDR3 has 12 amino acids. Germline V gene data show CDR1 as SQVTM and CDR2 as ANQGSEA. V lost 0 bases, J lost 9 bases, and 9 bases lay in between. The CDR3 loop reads CSVEDLAGEQFF. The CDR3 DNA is TGCAGCGTTGAAGATCTTGCGGGTGAGCAGTTCTTC.